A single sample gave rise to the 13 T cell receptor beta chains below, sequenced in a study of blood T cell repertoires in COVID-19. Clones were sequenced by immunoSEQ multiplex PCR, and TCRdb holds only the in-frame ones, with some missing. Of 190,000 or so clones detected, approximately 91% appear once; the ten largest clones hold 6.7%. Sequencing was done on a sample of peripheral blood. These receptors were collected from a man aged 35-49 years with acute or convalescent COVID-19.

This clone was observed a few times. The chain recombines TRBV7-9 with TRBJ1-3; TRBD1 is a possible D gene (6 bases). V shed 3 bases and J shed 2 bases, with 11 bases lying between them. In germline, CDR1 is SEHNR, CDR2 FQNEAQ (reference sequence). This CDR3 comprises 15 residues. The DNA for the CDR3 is TGTGCCAGCAGCTTCAACAGGGACGCTGGAAACACCATATATTTT. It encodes CASSFNRDAGNTIYF.

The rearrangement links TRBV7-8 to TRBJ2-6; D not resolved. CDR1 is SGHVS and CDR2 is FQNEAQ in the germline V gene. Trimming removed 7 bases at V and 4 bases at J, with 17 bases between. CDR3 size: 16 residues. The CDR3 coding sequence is TGTGCCAGCACCACAGCAAGGTTCAGGGGGGCCAACGTCCTGACTTTC. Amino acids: CASTTARFRGANVLTF.

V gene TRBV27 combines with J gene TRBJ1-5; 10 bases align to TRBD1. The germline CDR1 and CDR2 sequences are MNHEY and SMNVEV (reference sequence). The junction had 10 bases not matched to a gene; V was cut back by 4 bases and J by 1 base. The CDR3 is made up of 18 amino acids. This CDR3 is CASSSRQGAWLSNQPQHF. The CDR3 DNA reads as TGTGCCAGCAGTTCTCGACAGGGGGCTTGGCTAAGCAATCAGCCCCAGCATTTT.

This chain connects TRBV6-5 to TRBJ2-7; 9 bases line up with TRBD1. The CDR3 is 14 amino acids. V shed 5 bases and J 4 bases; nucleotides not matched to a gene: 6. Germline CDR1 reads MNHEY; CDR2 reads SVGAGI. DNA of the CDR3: TGTGCCAGCAGTCCGGGACAGGGTTTTTACGAGCAGTACTTC. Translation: CASSPGQGFYEQYF.

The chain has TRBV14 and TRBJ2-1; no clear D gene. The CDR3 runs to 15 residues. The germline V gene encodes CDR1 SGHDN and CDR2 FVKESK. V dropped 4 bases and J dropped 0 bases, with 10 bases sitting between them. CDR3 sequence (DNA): TGTGCCAGCAGCCGTGTACTCGCCTCCTACAATGAGCAGTTCTTC. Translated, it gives CASSRVLASYNEQFF.

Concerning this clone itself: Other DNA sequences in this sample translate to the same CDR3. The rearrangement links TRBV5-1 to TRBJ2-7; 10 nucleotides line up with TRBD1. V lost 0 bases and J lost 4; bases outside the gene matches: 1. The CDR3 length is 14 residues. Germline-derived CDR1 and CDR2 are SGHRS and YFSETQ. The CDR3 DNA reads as TGCGCCAGCAGCTTGGGGACAGGGGGATACGAGCAGTACTTC. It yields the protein CASSLGTGGYEQYF.

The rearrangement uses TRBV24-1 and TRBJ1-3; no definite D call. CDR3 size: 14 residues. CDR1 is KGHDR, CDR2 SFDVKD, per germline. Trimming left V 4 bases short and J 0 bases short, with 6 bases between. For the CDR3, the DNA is TGTGCCACCAGTGAAAACAACTCTGGAAACACCATATATTTT. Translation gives CATSENNSGNTIYF.

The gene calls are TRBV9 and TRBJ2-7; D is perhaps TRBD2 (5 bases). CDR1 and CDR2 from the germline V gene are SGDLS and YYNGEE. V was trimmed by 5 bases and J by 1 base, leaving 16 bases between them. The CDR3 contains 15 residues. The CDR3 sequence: CASRFEGADSYEQYF. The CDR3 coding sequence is TGTGCCAGCAGATTCGAGGGTGCGGATTCCTACGAGCAGTACTTC.

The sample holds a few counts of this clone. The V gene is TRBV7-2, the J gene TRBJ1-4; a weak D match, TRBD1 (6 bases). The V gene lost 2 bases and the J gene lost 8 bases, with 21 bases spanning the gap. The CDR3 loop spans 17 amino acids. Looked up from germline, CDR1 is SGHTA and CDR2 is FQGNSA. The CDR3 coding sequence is TGTGCCAGCAGCTTAAGGGGGAGAGGGGCGCAGGGGGAAAAACTGTTTTTT. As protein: CASSLRGRGAQGEKLFF.

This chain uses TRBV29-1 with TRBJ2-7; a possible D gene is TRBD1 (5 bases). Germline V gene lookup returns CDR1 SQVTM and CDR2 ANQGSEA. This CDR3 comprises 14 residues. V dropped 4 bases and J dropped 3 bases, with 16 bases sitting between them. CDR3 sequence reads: CSVGHWTPHYEQYF. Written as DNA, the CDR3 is TGCAGCGTTGGCCACTGGACACCCCACTACGAGCAGTACTTC.

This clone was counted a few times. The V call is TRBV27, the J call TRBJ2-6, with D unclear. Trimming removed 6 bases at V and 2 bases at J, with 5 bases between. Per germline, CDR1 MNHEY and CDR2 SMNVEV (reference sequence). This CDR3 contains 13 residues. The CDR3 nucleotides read TGTGCCAGCAGCTATCCTGGGGCCAACGTCCTGACTTTC. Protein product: CASSYPGANVLTF.

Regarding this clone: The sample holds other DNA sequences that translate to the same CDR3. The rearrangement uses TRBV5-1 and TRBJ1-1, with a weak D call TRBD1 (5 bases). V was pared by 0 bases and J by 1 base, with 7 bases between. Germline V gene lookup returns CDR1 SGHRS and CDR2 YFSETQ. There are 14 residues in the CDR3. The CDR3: CASSLDRPNTEAFF. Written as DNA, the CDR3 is TGCGCCAGCAGCTTGGACAGGCCGAACACTGAAGCTTTCTTT.

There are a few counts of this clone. The CDR3 protein is CASSLGGSGNTIYF. The CDR3 region has the DNA TGTGCCAGCAGTTTGGGGGGCTCTGGAAACACCATATATTTT. The chain combines TRBV28 with TRBJ1-3; D may be TRBD1 (5 bases). The CDR3 sequence is 14 residues long. V dropped 3 bases and J dropped 0 bases, with 6 bases sitting between them. Germline lookup yields CDR1 MDHEN and CDR2 SYDVKM.